Presented here are 20 T cell receptor beta chains from one specimen sequenced in a study of T cell responses to AZD1222 COVID-19 vaccine (dated by TCRdb to the early 2020s). Read against the paper, the sample's time point label means: baseline before first vaccination. The library came from the immunoSEQ multiplex PCR assay. As stored in TCRdb, this immuneACCESS dataset retains in-frame rearrangements with V and J assigned. A fraction of the clones does not appear; measured against another copy, unresolved V genes explain less than half of the discrepancy, and the remainder lacks a known reason. The sample profile shows around 110,000 clones; roughly 89% of them were found once. The ten largest account for around 20% of the sample. Sequenced here: peripheral blood, sampled on day 0 of AZD1222 vaccination. These receptors were collected from an adult in good health.

The gene calls are TRBV7-2 and TRBJ2-1; 12 bases fit TRBD2. The CDR3 sequence is 15 residues long. Germline-derived CDR1 and CDR2 are SGHTA and FQGNSA. J gave up 10 bases and V 4 bases, and 8 bases lay outside the gene matches. CDR3 sequence reads: CASSSPSGGAGEQFF. CDR3 nucleotide sequence: TGTGCCAGCAGCTCCCCTAGCGGGGGGGCCGGCGAGCAGTTCTTC.

The J gene is TRBJ2-4, the V gene TRBV2, with TRBD1 matching 11 bases. CDR1 SNHLY and CDR2 FYNNEI come from the germline V gene. V shed 6 bases, J shed 2 bases, and the junction held 3 bases outside the gene matches. The CDR3 runs 15 residues. The CDR3 nucleotides read TGTGCCAGCAGGGGACAGGGGGTACCCAAAAACATTCAGTACTTC. This sequence encodes CASRGQGVPKNIQYF.

V and J are TRBV5-6 and TRBJ2-3; maybe TRBD2 (7 bases). The germline V gene encodes CDR1 SGHDT and CDR2 YYEEEE. The CDR3 consists of 16 residues. The V end lost 4 bases, the J end lost 4 bases, and 19 bases lay between the germline ends. The CDR3 bases are TGTGCCAGCAGCCCCCTTGGGGGGGCCGTGGCAGATACGCAGTATTTT. Protein product: CASSPLGGAVADTQYF.

The V call is TRBV6-5, the J call TRBJ2-1; D is unresolved. The V gene lost 8 bases and the J gene lost 0 bases, with 5 bases spanning the gap. Germline loops: CDR1 MNHEY, CDR2 SVGAGI. CDR3 length: 12 residues. CDR3 sequence reads: CASQSSYNEQFF. The CDR3 nucleotides are TGTGCCAGCCAGAGCTCCTACAATGAGCAGTTCTTC.

The chain uses TRBV15 and TRBJ1-5, with D possibly matching TRBD1 (6 bases). Germline V CDR1 and CDR2: LNHNV, YYDKDF (reference sequence). The CDR3 spans 16 residues. V dropped 0 bases and J dropped 3 bases, with 12 bases sitting between them. As DNA, the CDR3 is TGTGCCACCAGCAGAGATCTGACAGGCCCCAATCAGCCCCAGCATTTT. Its protein is CATSRDLTGPNQPQHF.

This chain links TRBV7-9 with TRBJ2-5; possible D gene TRBD1, 6 bases. Per germline, CDR1 SEHNR and CDR2 FQNEAQ (reference sequence). The CDR3 totals 13 residues. V lost 2 bases, J lost 5 bases, and 9 bases lay in between. This CDR3 reads CASSLPGVETQYF. The CDR3 DNA reads as TGTGCCAGCAGCTTACCAGGGGTGGAGACCCAGTACTTC.

J is TRBJ1-2 and V is TRBV19, with a weak D call TRBD1 (6 bases). Germline V gene lookup returns CDR1 LNHDA and CDR2 SQIVND (reference sequence). CDR3 length equals 16 residues. V was pared by 4 bases and J by 1 base, with 16 bases between. CDR3 residues: CASSTQSTGINYGYTF. DNA for the CDR3: TGTGCCAGTAGTACCCAAAGCACAGGGATTAACTATGGCTACACCTTC.

The chain has TRBV7-2 and TRBJ2-2, with 8 bases matching TRBD2. There are 15 residues in the CDR3. Germline V gives CDR1 SGHTA, CDR2 FQGNSA. J gave up 7 bases and V 5 bases, and 9 bases lay outside the gene matches. The CDR3 loop reads CASSTGLAVGGELFF. CDR3 nucleotides: TGTGCCAGCAGCACCGGACTAGCTGTAGGCGGGGAGCTGTTTTTT.

V gene TRBV7-6 combines with J gene TRBJ1-1; 9 nucleotides match TRBD1. V was pared by 5 bases and J by 3 bases, with 1 base of the junction left unmatched. This CDR3 spans 13 amino acids. The germline CDR1 and CDR2 sequences are SGHVS and FNYEAQ. The CDR3 region is CASSRQGDTEAFF. The CDR3 bases are TGTGCCAGCAGCCGACAGGGGGACACTGAAGCTTTCTTT.

The rearrangement joins TRBV27 to TRBJ2-1; D call uncertain. Trimming took off 4 bases at V and 2 bases at J, with 18 bases between the two ends. CDR1 is MNHEY, CDR2 SMNVEV, per germline (reference sequence). The CDR3 is made up of 17 amino acids. The CDR3 DNA follows: TGTGCCAGCAGTTCCATGATTCGTCGAGGCCCCTACAATGAGCAGTTCTTC. It translates to CASSSMIRRGPYNEQFF.

This clone was counted once. V and J are TRBV10-3 and TRBJ2-1; D could derive from TRBD1 or TRBD2 (5 bases each). The germline CDR1 and CDR2 sequences are ENHRY and SYGVKD. V lost 0 bases and J 3 bases, leaving 21 bases between the germline ends. The CDR3 extends over 19 amino acids. DNA of the CDR3: TGTGCCATCAGTGAGTCGACGCTTGGGGGTAACGGTATCTACAATGAGCAGTTCTTC. Encoded protein: CAISESTLGGNGIYNEQFF.

The rearrangement joins TRBV5-1 to TRBJ2-1, with TRBD2 identical over 9 bases. The CDR3 runs 17 residues. Germline V gene data show CDR1 as SGHRS and CDR2 as YFSETQ. The V gene end was trimmed by 4 bases and the J gene end by 0 bases; junction bases not matched to a gene: 8. CDR3 amino acids: CASSLERGDSSYNEQFF. The CDR3 nucleotides read TGCGCCAGCAGCCTAGAGCGGGGGGACTCCTCCTACAATGAGCAGTTCTTC.

The chain combines TRBV15 with TRBJ2-3; 9 positions match TRBD2. This CDR3 has 16 amino acids. With V trimmed by 3 bases and J by 5 bases, 9 bases remained unmatched. CDR1 and CDR2 from the germline V gene are LNHNV and YYDKDF (reference sequence). CDR3: CATSSPLAGLGDTQYF. As DNA, the CDR3 is TGTGCCACCAGCAGCCCCCTAGCGGGGTTAGGAGATACGCAGTATTTT.

The V gene is TRBV12-5, the J gene TRBJ1-4; possible D gene TRBD1, 5 bases. The CDR3 extends over 12 amino acids. Germline values: CDR1 LGHNT, CDR2 FRNRAP. Trimming pared 5 bases from V and 13 bases from J, leaving 14 bases between. CDR3 region: CASGPQQGRLFF. The DNA of the CDR3 is TGTGCTAGTGGTCCCCAGCAGGGACGACTGTTTTTT.

The chain recombines TRBV6-1 with TRBJ1-4, with 7 bases fitting TRBD1. The CDR3 has 15 amino acids. Germline CDR1 MNHNS, CDR2 SASEGT. V shed 5 bases, J shed 5 bases, and the junction held 8 bases outside the gene matches. CDR3 in amino acids: CASSSVGGQNEKLFF. As DNA, the CDR3 is TGTGCCAGCAGTTCCGTAGGGGGACAGAATGAAAAACTGTTTTTT.

The sample holds one count of this clone. J is TRBJ2-3 and V is TRBV3-1 (or the pseudogene TRBV3-2); TRBD2 aligns across 9 bases. Unmatched junction bases numbered 6, after V lost 5 bases and J lost 0 bases. Looked up from germline, CDR1 is LGHDT and CDR2 is YNNKEL (reference sequence). CDR3 length: 16 residues. The CDR3 nucleotides are TGTGCCAGCAGCTGGCGTAGCGGGGGTAGCACAGATACGCAGTATTTT. It specifies CASSWRSGGSTDTQYF.

V gene TRBV5-4 combines with J gene TRBJ1-6; 10 bases fit TRBD1. Germline V gene data show CDR1 as SGHNT and CDR2 as YYREEE (reference sequence). The trim removed 4 bases at V and 9 bases at J, leaving 7 bases unmatched. This CDR3 has 15 residues. CDR3 DNA: TGTGCCAGCAGCGTCGACAGGGGGCTTGGTTCACCCCTCCACTTT. Translated: CASSVDRGLGSPLHF.

This sequence joins TRBV7-2 and TRBJ1-5; D is unresolved. Per the germline V gene, CDR1 is SGHTA and CDR2 is FQGNSA. The germline V and J ends were trimmed by 3 bases and 6 bases, with 9 bases remaining between them. This CDR3 spans 13 amino acids. The CDR3 DNA sequence: TGTGCCAGCAGCTTTGAAAGCCTTCAGCCCCAGCATTTT. Amino acid sequence: CASSFESLQPQHF.

J is TRBJ2-3 and V is TRBV5-1, with 7 bases fitting TRBD1. CDR1 and CDR2 (germline): SGHRS, YFSETQ. V lost 5 bases and J lost 2; bases outside the gene matches: 5. This CDR3 spans 14 amino acids. The CDR3 nucleotides are TGCGCCAGCAGACTCGGGACAGACACAGATACGCAGTATTTT. Translation: CASRLGTDTDTQYF.

J is TRBJ2-1 and V is TRBV5-4, with unresolved D. The germline gives CDR1 SGHNT, CDR2 YYREEE (reference sequence). Trimming took off 2 bases at V and 3 bases at J, with 0 bases between the two ends. This CDR3 comprises 11 residues. The CDR3 sequence is CASSFYNEQFF. CDR3 DNA: TGTGCCAGCAGCTTCTACAATGAGCAGTTCTTC.